This T cell receptor beta chain was captured by sequencing in a study of immune evolution from preneoplasia to lung adenocarcinoma. Findings and caveats of the study: Clonality was highest in normal lung, lower in later-stage lesions apparently.

Trimming took off 0 bases at V and 10 bases at J, with 10 bases between the two ends. Germline V gene sequence: CDR1 MNHNY, CDR2 SVGAGI (reference sequence). The CDR3 has 12 residues. In regard to this clone: Its cognate antigen is unknown.

The data were produced by immunoSEQ multiplex PCR, yet TCRdb's version contains in-frame clones alone and is incomplete. The table records fewer than 6,000 clones, over 75% of them present only once. Sequenced: FFPE normal lung tissue adjacent to the tumor. The sequence was obtained from a person aged 45 to 69 with lung adenocarcinoma. This sequence joins TRBV6-6 and TRBJ2-7, with D maybe TRBD1 (6 bases). The CDR3 DNA reads as TGTGCCAGCAGTTACTCGAGGGACAACCAGTACTTC. This sequence encodes CASSYSRDNQYF.